The next 23 T cell receptor beta chains were all read from a single sample in a study of blood T cell repertoires in COVID-19. TCRdb's table, derived via immunoSEQ multiplex PCR, lists solely in-frame clones and lacks some. This sample carries roughly 250,000 clones, 65% to 85% of them seen once, and the ten largest clones take 4%. Sequenced material: peripheral blood. All receptors derive from a middle-aged woman with active or convalescent COVID-19.

This chain uses TRBV6-5 with TRBJ1-1; TRBD1 matches 7 bases. V shed 2 bases, J shed 11 bases, and the junction held 8 bases outside the gene matches. The CDR3 is made up of 13 amino acids. Germline CDR1 reads MNHEY; CDR2 reads SVGAGI. The CDR3 protein is CASSYRLQGWAFF. CDR3 DNA sequence: TGTGCCAGCAGTTACCGTTTACAGGGGTGGGCTTTCTTT.

This clone has at least ten counts. The rearrangement uses TRBV19 and TRBJ1-1; D is possibly TRBD1 (6 bases). The V end was cut by 4 bases, the J end by 4 bases, with 10 bases between. Germline CDR1 and CDR2: LNHDA and SQIVND (reference sequence). The CDR3 loop spans 13 amino acids. CDR3 in amino acids: CASSRGQGTEAFF. The CDR3 region has the DNA TGTGCCAGTAGTAGGGGGCAAGGCACTGAAGCTTTCTTT. Drawing the rest from reference TRBV19 and TRBJ1-1, the complete variable domain is DGGITQSPKYLFRKEGQNVTLSCEQNLNHDAMYWYRQDPGQGLRLIYYSQIVNDFQKGDIAEGYSVSREKKESFPLTVTSAQKNPTAFYLCASSRGQGTEAFFGQGTRLTVV.

The chain links TRBV14 to TRBJ2-7, with a weak D call TRBD1 (5 bases). This CDR3 is built from 13 residues. Trimming took off 5 bases at V and 0 bases at J, with 8 bases between the two ends. The germline V gene encodes CDR1 SGHDN and CDR2 FVKESK. The CDR3 DNA reads as TGTGCCAGCAGCTGGACATACTCCTACGAGCAGTACTTC. Protein: CASSWTYSYEQYF.

The CDR3 here is CASTPGGPNQPQHF. CDR3 sequence (DNA): TGTGCCAGTACCCCGGGGGGTCCCAATCAGCCCCAGCATTTT. The chain has TRBV19 and TRBJ1-5; possible D gene TRBD1, 5 bases. The CDR3 is made up of 14 amino acids. Germline loops: CDR1 LNHDA, CDR2 SQIVND (reference sequence). V was clipped by 7 bases and J by 3 bases, with 13 bases between them.

The chain joins TRBV9 to TRBJ1-1; TRBD1 is a possible D gene (6 bases). Germline V CDR1 and CDR2: SGDLS, YYNGEE. This CDR3 region has 15 residues. The ends were cut back, 0 bases at V and 1 base at J, with 10 bases in the middle. The CDR3 sequence: CASSVEVRGNTEAFF. The DNA of the CDR3 is TGTGCCAGCAGCGTAGAAGTCAGGGGGAACACTGAAGCTTTCTTT.

The chain carries TRBV21-1 and TRBJ2-7; whether TRBD1, the table's D call, matches the DNA was not checked. TRBV21-1 has pseudogene status. CDR3 size: 20 residues. CDR3 nucleotide sequence: TGTGCCAGCAGCATCGGACGCCGCCAAAGGGACAGTCTATTTTCCTACGAGCAGTACGTC. Its translation: CASSIGRRQRDSLFSYEQYV.

The chain recombines TRBV11-2 with TRBJ1-1; possibly TRBD1 for D (5 bases). Trimming shortened V by 5 bases and J by 3 bases, and 13 bases separated the two germline ends. Germline CDR1 SGHAT, CDR2 FQNNGV. This CDR3 is built from 14 residues. The CDR3 DNA sequence: TGTGCCAGCAGCCGAAGTACGGGGGACACTGAAGCTTTCTTT. Its protein product is CASSRSTGDTEAFF.

The chain joins TRBV19 to TRBJ2-2, with 15 bases aligning to TRBD2. This CDR3 has 18 amino acids. Trimming removed 4 bases from V and 3 bases from J; junction bases left unmatched: 6. CDR1 is LNHDA, CDR2 SQIVND, per germline (reference sequence). The CDR3 sequence: CASSKGLAGGLYTGELFF. The CDR3 DNA follows: TGTGCCAGTAGTAAAGGACTAGCGGGGGGGCTGTACACCGGGGAGCTGTTTTTT.

The V call is TRBV7-9, the J call TRBJ2-3, with unresolved D. Per germline, CDR1 SEHNR and CDR2 FQNEAQ (reference sequence). This CDR3 is 14 amino acids long. Trimming shortened V by 2 bases and J by 2 bases, and 8 bases separated the two germline ends. The CDR3 is CASSLLGDTDTQYF. The DNA of the CDR3 is TGTGCCAGCAGCTTATTGGGCGACACAGATACGCAGTATTTT.

V gene TRBV2 combines with J gene TRBJ2-2, with D hard to call. CDR3 length: 13 residues. The V and J ends lost 3 bases and 6 bases respectively, with 8 bases between them. The germline gives CDR1 SNHLY, CDR2 FYNNEI. CDR3 region: CASSEAMAGELFF. CDR3 in DNA: TGTGCCAGCAGTGAGGCCATGGCCGGGGAGCTGTTTTTT.

This clone has a handful of counts. J is TRBJ1-3 and V is TRBV19; tentative D call: TRBD1 (6 bases). V lost 6 bases and J 7 bases, leaving 16 bases between the germline ends. The CDR3 totals 14 residues. CDR1 and CDR2 (germline): LNHDA, SQIVND (reference sequence). The DNA for the CDR3 is TGTGCCAGTAGAGACAGGTCAGCGTGGAACACCATATATTTT. Residues: CASRDRSAWNTIYF.

The gene calls are TRBV5-1 and TRBJ2-7; a possible D gene is TRBD1 (5 bases). CDR1 is SGHRS and CDR2 is YFSETQ in the germline V gene. The V and J ends lost 3 bases and 0 bases respectively, with 10 bases between them. The CDR3 has 14 amino acids. The CDR3 nucleotides read TGCGCCAGCAGCTATAGACAGAGCTCCTACGAGCAGTACTTC. Protein product: CASSYRQSSYEQYF.

At least ten counts were recorded for this clone. Different DNA sequences within this sample yield the same CDR3. This chain joins TRBV11-3 and TRBJ2-5; 8 bases align to TRBD2. The J segment lost 2 bases and the V segment lost 1 base, leaving 6 bases of the junction unmatched. The CDR3 sequence is 16 residues long. Germline lookup yields CDR1 SGHNT and CDR2 YENEEA. The CDR3 nucleotides are TGTGCCAGCAGCTTAGGTGGCGGGGGGACTCAAGAGACCCAGTACTTC. This encodes CASSLGGGGTQETQYF.

This rearrangement joins TRBV2 to TRBJ1-1; D unresolved. Per the germline V gene, CDR1 is SNHLY and CDR2 is FYNNEI. V was cut by 4 bases and J by 1 base, with 7 bases left in between. The CDR3 is 13 amino acids. CDR3 nucleotides: TGTGCCAGCAGTGTGGCCTCGAACACTGAAGCTTTCTTT. Amino acid sequence: CASSVASNTEAFF.

This chain uses TRBV6-5 with TRBJ2-7, with TRBD1 matching over 10 bases. The CDR3 consists of 14 residues. V lost 6 bases and J lost 5; bases outside the gene matches: 7. The germline gives CDR1 MNHEY, CDR2 SVGAGI. For the CDR3, the DNA is TGTGCCAGCAGCCCGACAGGGGGCAGGAACGAGCAGTACTTC. As protein: CASSPTGGRNEQYF.

In its sample, this clone was seen once. This chain connects TRBV29-1 to TRBJ2-2; 8 bases are a match to TRBD1. Trimming removed 6 bases from V and 1 base from J; junction bases left unmatched: 4. Germline V gene data show CDR1 as SQVTM and CDR2 as ANQGSEA. The CDR3 covers 14 residues. CDR3 in DNA: TGCAGCGTCGCAGGGGGCAGGAACACCGGGGAGCTGTTTTTT. Amino acid sequence: CSVAGGRNTGELFF.

This clone was seen only a few times. The chain couples TRBV19 to TRBJ1-1; no definite D call. V was trimmed by 6 bases and J by 1 base, leaving 15 bases between them. CDR1 is LNHDA and CDR2 is SQIVND in the germline V gene (reference sequence). This CDR3 region has 15 residues. The CDR3 DNA reads TGTGCCAGTAGGCATCCCCAGGCAGGGAACACTGAAGCTTTCTTT. It yields the protein CASRHPQAGNTEAFF.

The rearrangement uses TRBV5-6 and TRBJ1-2; D call uncertain. CDR3 length equals 16 residues. Germline-derived CDR1 and CDR2 are SGHDT and YYEEEE. The V end was cut by 3 bases, the J end by 7 bases, with 22 bases between. The CDR3 loop is CASSSDVRVVYGGYTF. The CDR3 DNA reads as TGTGCCAGCAGCTCCGACGTGCGGGTTGTCTATGGTGGCTACACCTTC.

This chain links TRBV12-3 or TRBV12-4 with TRBJ1-5; D gene ambiguous. CDR3 length equals 13 residues. Trimming removed 5 bases at V and 15 bases at J, with 20 bases between. For the CDR3, the DNA is TGTGCCAGCAGTAAGCAGAGGCAATCAGCCCGGCATTTT. As protein: CASSKQRQSARHF.

The chain couples TRBV5-1 to TRBJ1-2; tentatively, D is TRBD1 (5 bases). V was shortened by 4 bases and J by 5 bases, with 15 bases between the two germline ends. Per germline, CDR1 SGHRS and CDR2 YFSETQ. The CDR3 is 14 residues long. CDR3 loop: CASSQTTADYGYTF. The DNA for the CDR3 is TGCGCCAGCAGCCAGACGACAGCAGATTATGGCTACACCTTC.

J is TRBJ2-3 and V is TRBV5-1; possible D gene TRBD2, 5 bases. V was cut by 3 bases and J by 5 bases, with 16 bases left in between. The CDR3 is made up of 15 amino acids. Germline V lookup: CDR1 SGHRS, CDR2 YFSETQ. The CDR3 coding sequence is TGCGCCAGCAGCTCCGAGGGAAACTCAAGAGATACGCAGTATTTT. Its translation: CASSSEGNSRDTQYF.

The J gene is TRBJ2-5, the V gene TRBV19, with a weak D call TRBD2 (5 bases). From germline, CDR1 is LNHDA and CDR2 SQIVND (reference sequence). The V end was cut by 3 bases, the J end by 5 bases, with 10 bases between. The CDR3 has 13 amino acids. The CDR3 nucleotides read TGTGCCAGTAGTATTCGAGGGCATGAGACCCAGTACTTC. Translated: CASSIRGHETQYF.

This clone was seen once. The CDR3 DNA follows: TGTGCCAGCAGCGGTGACAGGGGAGGCGAGCAGTACTTC. Encoded protein: CASSGDRGGEQYF. The V gene is TRBV5-6, the J gene TRBJ2-7; 8 nucleotides line up with TRBD1. The CDR3 has 13 residues. The V gene's germline CDR1 is SGHDT and CDR2 YYEEEE. V lost 4 bases to trimming and J lost 6 bases; unmatched junction nucleotides: 6.